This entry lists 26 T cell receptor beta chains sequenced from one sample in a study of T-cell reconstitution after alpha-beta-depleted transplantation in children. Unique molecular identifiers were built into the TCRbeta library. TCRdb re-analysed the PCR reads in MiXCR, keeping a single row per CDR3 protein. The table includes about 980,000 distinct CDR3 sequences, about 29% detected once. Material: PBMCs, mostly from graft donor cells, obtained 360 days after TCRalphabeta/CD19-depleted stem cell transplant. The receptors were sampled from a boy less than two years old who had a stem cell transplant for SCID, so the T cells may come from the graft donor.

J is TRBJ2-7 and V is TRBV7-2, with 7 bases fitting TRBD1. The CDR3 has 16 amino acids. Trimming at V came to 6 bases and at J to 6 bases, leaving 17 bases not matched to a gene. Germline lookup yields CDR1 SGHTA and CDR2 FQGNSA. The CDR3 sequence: CASRQRQGQLPLEQYF. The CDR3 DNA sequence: TGTGCCAGCAGACAAAGGCAGGGACAGCTTCCCCTCGAGCAGTACTTC.

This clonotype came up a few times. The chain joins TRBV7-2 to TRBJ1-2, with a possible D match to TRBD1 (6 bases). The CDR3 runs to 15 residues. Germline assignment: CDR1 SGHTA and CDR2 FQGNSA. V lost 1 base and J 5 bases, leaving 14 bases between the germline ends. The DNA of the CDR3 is TGTGCCAGCAGCTTAGACTACAGGGACCGATATGGCTACACCTTC. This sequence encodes CASSLDYRDRYGYTF. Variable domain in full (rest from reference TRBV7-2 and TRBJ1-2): GAGVSQSPSNKVTEKGKDVELRCDPISGHTALYWYRQSLGQGLEFLIYFQGNSAPDKSGLPSDRFSAERTGGSVSTLTIQRTQQEDSAVYLCASSLDYRDRYGYTFGSGTRLTVV.

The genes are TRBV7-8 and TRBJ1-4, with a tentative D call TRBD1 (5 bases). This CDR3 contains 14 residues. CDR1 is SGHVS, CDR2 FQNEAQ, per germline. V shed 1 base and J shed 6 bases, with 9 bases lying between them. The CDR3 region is CASSLGGRDEKLFF. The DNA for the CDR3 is TGTGCCAGCAGCTTAGGGGGCAGAGATGAAAAACTGTTTTTT.

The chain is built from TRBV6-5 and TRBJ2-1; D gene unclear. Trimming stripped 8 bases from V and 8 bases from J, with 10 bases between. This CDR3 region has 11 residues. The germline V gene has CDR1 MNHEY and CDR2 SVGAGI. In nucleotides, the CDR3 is TGTGCCAGCGGCTATAGGGATGAGCAGTTCTTC. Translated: CASGYRDEQFF.

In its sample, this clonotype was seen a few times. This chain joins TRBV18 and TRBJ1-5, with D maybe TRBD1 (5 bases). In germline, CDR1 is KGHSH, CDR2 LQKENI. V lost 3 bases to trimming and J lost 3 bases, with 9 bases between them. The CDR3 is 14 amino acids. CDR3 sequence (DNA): TGTGCCAGCTCACCCGACAGCCTCAATCAGCCCCAGCATTTT. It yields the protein CASSPDSLNQPQHF. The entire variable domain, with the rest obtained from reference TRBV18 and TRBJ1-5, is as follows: NAGVMQNPRHLVRRRGQEARLRCSPMKGHSHVYWYRQLPEEGLKFMVYLQKENIIDESGMPKERFSAEFPKEGPSILRIQQVVRGDSAAYFCASSPDSLNQPQHFGDGTRLSIL.

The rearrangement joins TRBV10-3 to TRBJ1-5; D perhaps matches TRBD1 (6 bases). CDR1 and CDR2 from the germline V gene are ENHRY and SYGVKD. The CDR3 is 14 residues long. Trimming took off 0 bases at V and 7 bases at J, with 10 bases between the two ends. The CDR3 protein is CAISESGGPQPQHF. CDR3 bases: TGTGCCATCAGTGAGTCGGGGGGGCCCCAGCCCCAGCATTTT.

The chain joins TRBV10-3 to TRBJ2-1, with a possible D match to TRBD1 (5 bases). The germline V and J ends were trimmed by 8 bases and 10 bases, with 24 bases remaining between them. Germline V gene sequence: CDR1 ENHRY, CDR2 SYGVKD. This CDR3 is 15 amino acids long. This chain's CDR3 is CAIGAGNVDAAEQFF. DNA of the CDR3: TGTGCCATCGGGGCAGGGAATGTTGACGCGGCCGAGCAGTTCTTC.

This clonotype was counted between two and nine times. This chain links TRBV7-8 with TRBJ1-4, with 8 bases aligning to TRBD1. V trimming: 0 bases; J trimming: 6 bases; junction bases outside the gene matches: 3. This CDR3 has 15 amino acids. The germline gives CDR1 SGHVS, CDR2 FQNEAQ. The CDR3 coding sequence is TGTGCCAGCAGCTTAGCCCCAGGGGGCTATGAAAAACTGTTTTTT. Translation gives CASSLAPGGYEKLFF.

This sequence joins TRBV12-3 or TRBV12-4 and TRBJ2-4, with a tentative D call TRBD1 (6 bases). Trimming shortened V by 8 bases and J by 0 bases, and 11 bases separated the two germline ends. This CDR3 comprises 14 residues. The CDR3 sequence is CASGQSIAKNIQYF. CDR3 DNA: TGTGCCAGCGGACAGTCAATAGCCAAAAACATTCAGTACTTC.

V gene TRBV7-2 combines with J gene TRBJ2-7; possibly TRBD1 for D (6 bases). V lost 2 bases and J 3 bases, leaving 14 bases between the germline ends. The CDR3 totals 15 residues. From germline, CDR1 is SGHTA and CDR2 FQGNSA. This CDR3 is CASSLRGNSHYEQYF. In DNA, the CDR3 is TGTGCCAGCAGCTTAAGGGGGAATTCCCACTACGAGCAGTACTTC.

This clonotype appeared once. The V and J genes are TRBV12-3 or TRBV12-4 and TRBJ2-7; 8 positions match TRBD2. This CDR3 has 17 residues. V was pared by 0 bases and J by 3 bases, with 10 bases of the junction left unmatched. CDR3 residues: CASSLADRRTSFYEQYF. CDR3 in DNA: TGTGCCAGCAGTTTAGCGGATCGCCGGACTAGCTTCTACGAGCAGTACTTC.

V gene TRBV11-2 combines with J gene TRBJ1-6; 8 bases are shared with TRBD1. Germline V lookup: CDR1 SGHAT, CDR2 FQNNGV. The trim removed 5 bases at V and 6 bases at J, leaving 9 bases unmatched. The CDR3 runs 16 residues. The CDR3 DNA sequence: TGTGCCAGCAGCCCCGCCCCGGGACAGGTTAATTCACCCCTCCACTTT. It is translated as CASSPAPGQVNSPLHF.

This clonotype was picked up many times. CDR3 amino acids: CASSSEGGQPQHF. The CDR3 DNA is TGTGCCAGCAGTTCAGAGGGGGGGCAGCCCCAGCATTTT. The V gene is TRBV6-6, the J gene TRBJ1-5; TRBD1 might be the D (6 bases). CDR1 is MNHNY, CDR2 SVGAGI, per germline (reference sequence). This CDR3 is 13 amino acids long. The V gene lost 4 bases and the J gene lost 7 bases, with 11 bases spanning the gap.

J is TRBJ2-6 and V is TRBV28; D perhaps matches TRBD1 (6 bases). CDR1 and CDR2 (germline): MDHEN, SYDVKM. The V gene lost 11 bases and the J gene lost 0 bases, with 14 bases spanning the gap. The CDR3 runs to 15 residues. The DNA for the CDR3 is TGTGCCGGGGGACACGCGAGCTCTGGGGCCAACGTCCTGACTTTC. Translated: CAGGHASSGANVLTF.

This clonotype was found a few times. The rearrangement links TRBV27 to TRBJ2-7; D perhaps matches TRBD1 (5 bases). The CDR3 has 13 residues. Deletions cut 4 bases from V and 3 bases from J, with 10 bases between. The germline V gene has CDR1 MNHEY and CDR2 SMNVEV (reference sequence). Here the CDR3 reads CASSYDRNYEQYF. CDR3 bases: TGTGCCAGCAGTTACGACAGAAACTACGAGCAGTACTTC.

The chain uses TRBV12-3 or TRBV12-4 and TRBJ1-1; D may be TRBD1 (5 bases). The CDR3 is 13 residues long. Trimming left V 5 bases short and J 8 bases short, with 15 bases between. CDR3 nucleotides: TGTGCCAGCAGTCCCAGACAGATCCTCGAAGCTTTCTTT. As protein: CASSPRQILEAFF.

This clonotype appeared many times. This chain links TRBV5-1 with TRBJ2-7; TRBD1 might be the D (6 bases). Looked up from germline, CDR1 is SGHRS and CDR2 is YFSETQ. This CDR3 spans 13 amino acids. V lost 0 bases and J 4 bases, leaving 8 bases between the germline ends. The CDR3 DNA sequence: TGCGCCAGCAGCTTGGGAGGACAGTACGAGCAGTACTTC. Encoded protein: CASSLGGQYEQYF.

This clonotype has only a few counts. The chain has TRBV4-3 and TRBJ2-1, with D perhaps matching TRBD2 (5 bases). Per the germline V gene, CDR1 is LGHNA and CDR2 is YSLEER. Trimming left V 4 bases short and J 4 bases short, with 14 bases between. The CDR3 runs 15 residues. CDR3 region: CASSLLRVPYNEQFF. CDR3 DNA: TGCGCCAGCAGCCTGTTGAGGGTCCCTTACAATGAGCAGTTCTTC.

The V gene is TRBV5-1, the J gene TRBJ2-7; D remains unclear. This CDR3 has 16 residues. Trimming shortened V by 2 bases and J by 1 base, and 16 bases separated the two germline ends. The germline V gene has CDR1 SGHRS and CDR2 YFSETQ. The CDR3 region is CASSFFSGSSSYEQYF. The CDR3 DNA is TGCGCCAGCAGCTTCTTTTCCGGGTCCTCGTCCTACGAGCAGTACTTC.

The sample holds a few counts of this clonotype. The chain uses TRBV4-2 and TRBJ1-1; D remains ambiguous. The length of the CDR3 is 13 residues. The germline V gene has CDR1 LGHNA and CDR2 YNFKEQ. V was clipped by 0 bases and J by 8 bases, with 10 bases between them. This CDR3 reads CASSQDRRTEAFF. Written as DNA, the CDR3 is TGTGCCAGCAGCCAAGATAGGCGGACCGAAGCTTTCTTT.

This CDR3 is CASSPTENTGELFF. The CDR3 DNA follows: TGTGCCAGCAGCCCGACTGAGAACACCGGGGAGCTGTTTTTT. The gene calls are TRBV27 and TRBJ2-2; D gene unclear. CDR1 and CDR2 from the germline V gene are MNHEY and SMNVEV (reference sequence). The CDR3 runs 14 residues. The V end lost 6 bases, the J end lost 1 base, and 9 bases lay between the germline ends.

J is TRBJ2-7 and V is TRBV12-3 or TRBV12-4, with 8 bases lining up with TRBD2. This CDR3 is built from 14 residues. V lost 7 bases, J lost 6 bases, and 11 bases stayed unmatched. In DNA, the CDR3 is TGTGCCAGCACCGGAGCGGGGGCTCTCCGCGAGCAGTACTTC. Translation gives CASTGAGALREQYF.

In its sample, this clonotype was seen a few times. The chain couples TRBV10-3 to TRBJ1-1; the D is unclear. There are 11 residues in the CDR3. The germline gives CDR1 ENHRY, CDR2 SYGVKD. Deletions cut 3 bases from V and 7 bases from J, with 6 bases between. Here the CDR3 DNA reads TGTGCCATCAGTGAATCCGGTGAAGCTTTCTTT. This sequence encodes CAISESGEAFF.

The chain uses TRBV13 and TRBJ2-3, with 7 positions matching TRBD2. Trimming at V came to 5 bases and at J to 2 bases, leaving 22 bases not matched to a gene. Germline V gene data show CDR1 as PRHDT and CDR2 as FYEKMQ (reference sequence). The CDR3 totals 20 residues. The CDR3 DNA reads TGTGCCAGCAGCCCCCCCCCCGGCCAAGTAGGGCGGGGGATCACAGATACGCAGTATTTT. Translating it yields CASSPPPGQVGRGITDTQYF. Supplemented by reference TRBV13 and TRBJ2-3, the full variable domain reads AAGVIQSPRHLIKEKRETATLKCYPIPRHDTVYWYQQGPGQDPQFLISFYEKMQSDKGSIPDRFSAQQFSDYHSELNMSSLELGDSALYFCASSPPPGQVGRGITDTQYFGPGTRLTVL.

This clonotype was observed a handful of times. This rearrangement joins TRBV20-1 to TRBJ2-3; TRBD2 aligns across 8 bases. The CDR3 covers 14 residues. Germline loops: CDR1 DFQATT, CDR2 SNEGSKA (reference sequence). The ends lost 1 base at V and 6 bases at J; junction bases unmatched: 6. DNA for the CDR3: TGCAGTGCTAGAGCCAATAGCGGGGTGGATACGCAGTATTTT. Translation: CSARANSGVDTQYF.

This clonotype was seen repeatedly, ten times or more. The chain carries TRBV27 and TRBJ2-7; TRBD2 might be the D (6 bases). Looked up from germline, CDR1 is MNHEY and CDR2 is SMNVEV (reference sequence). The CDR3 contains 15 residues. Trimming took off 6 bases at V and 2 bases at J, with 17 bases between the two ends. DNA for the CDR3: TGTGCCAGCAGCCGCCAGGCGGGGACGACCTACGAGCAGTACTTC. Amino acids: CASSRQAGTTYEQYF.